Given below is one TCR beta chain in context. There are 14 residues in the CDR3. The trim removed 4 bases at V and 5 bases at J, leaving 6 bases unmatched. Germline CDR1 MNHEY, CDR2 SMNVEV (reference sequence). This specimen comes from a study of blood T cell repertoires in COVID-19. TCRdb's copy holds only in-frame clones and misses some; the assay was immunoSEQ multiplex PCR. The table has fewer than 150,000 clones, approximately 88% seen once. Specimen: peripheral blood. This chain joins TRBV27 and TRBJ2-3; the match to TRBD1 covers 7 bases. This receptor was identified in a human donor in a cohort sampled during active COVID-19. The CDR3 nucleotides are TGTGCCAGCAGTTCACCAGGGGGTGGAGATACGCAGTATTTT. This translates into CASSSPGGGDTQYF.